This TCR beta chain stems from a study of human T cells and chemical hapten exposure. As for time point: patch test 1, 2 weeks after DPC sensitization. Treatment meaning: therapeutic diphenylcyclopropenone sensitization with weekly scalp DPC. Library construction involved attaching unique molecular identifiers to individual cDNA molecules, which allowed quantitative, reproducible TCR counting. MiXCR was run by TCRdb on the RACE reads, yielding one entry per CDR3 protein. The sample carries 79,000 or so distinct CDR3 sequences, about 32% recorded once. This CDR3 has 15 residues. Trimming removed 0 bases from V and 4 bases from J, with 10 bases in between. CDR1 and CDR2 (germline): SGHRS, YFSETQ. Study results and caveats: DPC sensitization left the count of TCRs above 1 in 1000 unchanged.

As regards this clonotype: The antigen remains undetermined.

The TCR originated in a man in his forties with alopecia areata. Some clones in this sample may be carry-over from other donors' samples. Material: whole blood, obtained in connection with sensitization to the hapten diphenylcyclopropenone (DPC). The J gene is TRBJ2-2, the V gene TRBV5-1; D is unclear. The CDR3 spells CASSLDGLSTGELFF. In nucleotides, the CDR3 is TGCGCCAGCAGCTTGGATGGTTTGAGCACCGGGGAGCTGTTTTTT.